Below are 16 T cell receptor beta chains sequenced from a single sample in a study of blood T cell repertoires in COVID-19. Only in-frame clones appear in the TCRdb table, and some are missing; sequencing was by immunoSEQ multiplex PCR. Among 95,000 to 110,000 clones listed, about nine tenths were seen once. The sequenced sample was peripheral blood. The receptors stem from a man over 45 with active or convalescent COVID-19.

This chain links TRBV7-9 with TRBJ1-1; TRBD1 matches at 9 bases. The germline CDR1 and CDR2 sequences are SEHNR and FQNEAQ (reference sequence). V shed 8 bases and J 4 bases; nucleotides not matched to a gene: 14. The CDR3 loop spans 16 amino acids. Here the CDR3 reads CASSRDRDLVGTEAFF. CDR3 bases: TGTGCCAGCTCTAGGGACAGGGATCTTGTGGGCACTGAAGCTTTCTTT.

This clone has more than one count but fewer than ten. The chain employs TRBV7-8 and TRBJ2-1, with TRBD2 matching 7 bases. Germline loops: CDR1 SGHVS, CDR2 FQNEAQ. With V trimmed by 7 bases and J by 6 bases, 9 bases remained unmatched. The CDR3 has 14 amino acids. This CDR3 is CASTYRGGPNEQFF. The DNA for the CDR3 is TGTGCCAGCACCTATCGGGGAGGGCCCAATGAGCAGTTCTTC. Full variable domain (remainder filled in from reference TRBV7-8 and TRBJ2-1): GAGVSQSPRYKVAKRGQDVALRCDPISGHVSLFWYQQALGQGPEFLTYFQNEAQLDKSGLPSDRFFAERPEGSVSTLKIQRTQQEDSAVYLCASTYRGGPNEQFFGPGTRLTVL.

V usage is TRBV9 and J usage is TRBJ1-1; 9 bases fit TRBD1. This CDR3 has 14 residues. The germline gives CDR1 SGDLS, CDR2 YYNGEE. V lost 4 bases and J lost 3; bases outside the gene matches: 4. CDR3 sequence: CASSYRTGDTEAFF. For the CDR3, the DNA is TGTGCCAGCAGCTACAGGACAGGGGACACTGAAGCTTTCTTT.

V and J are TRBV28 and TRBJ2-7; 10 nucleotides agree with TRBD1. J was trimmed by 2 bases and V by 6 bases; bases with no gene match: 13. Germline assignment: CDR1 MDHEN and CDR2 SYDVKM. This CDR3 has 17 amino acids. The CDR3 DNA follows: TGTGCCAGCAGCCCTTCGACCGGGACAGGGGACCCCTACGAGCAGTACTTC. Its protein is CASSPSTGTGDPYEQYF.

V and J are TRBV19 and TRBJ2-2; possible D gene TRBD1, 5 bases. Per the germline V gene, CDR1 is LNHDA and CDR2 is SQIVND (reference sequence). The CDR3 is made up of 14 amino acids. Trimming stripped 9 bases from V and 4 bases from J, with 15 bases between. The CDR3, as DNA: TGTGCCAGCGGCCATGACAGATCCACCGGGGAGCTGTTTTTT. Residues: CASGHDRSTGELFF.

In this sample, this clone turned up a few times. V is TRBV28 and J is TRBJ2-5; D is unclear. The CDR3 has 12 amino acids. Trimming took 6 bases from V and 3 from J, leaving 8 bases between them. Per germline, CDR1 MDHEN and CDR2 SYDVKM. CDR3 sequence (DNA): TGTGCCAGCAGCCTACTCAAAGAGACCCAGTACTTC. This gives the protein CASSLLKETQYF.

The chain joins TRBV6-6 to TRBJ1-6; D is uncertain. The CDR3 spans 13 residues. The ends were cut back, 5 bases at V and 8 bases at J, with 10 bases in the middle. The germline V gene encodes CDR1 MNHNY and CDR2 SVGAGI (reference sequence). The CDR3, as DNA: TGTGCCAGCAGTCGACTAGCCGATTCACCCCTCCACTTT. Translation: CASSRLADSPLHF.

The chain employs TRBV7-8 and TRBJ1-5, with D tentatively TRBD1 (6 bases). This CDR3 is 15 amino acids long. CDR1 SGHVS and CDR2 FQNEAQ come from the germline V gene. Trimming removed 2 bases from V and 6 bases from J, with 14 bases in between. CDR3 bases: TGTGCCAGCAGCTTAATGGGGGGGCAAGGTCAGCCCCAGCATTTT. It codes for CASSLMGGQGQPQHF.

V gene TRBV27 combines with J gene TRBJ2-7; tentative D call: TRBD2 (5 bases). The CDR3 sequence is 14 residues long. With 5 bases removed from V and 0 bases from J, the gap between germline ends came to 11 bases. The germline V gene has CDR1 MNHEY and CDR2 SMNVEV (reference sequence). CDR3 protein: CASSRPGSSYEQYF. The CDR3, as DNA: TGTGCCAGCAGTCGTCCGGGATCCTCCTACGAGCAGTACTTC.

The chain employs TRBV6-5 and TRBJ2-7; D might be TRBD1 (6 bases). Germline-derived CDR1 and CDR2 are MNHEY and SVGAGI. The CDR3 extends over 14 amino acids. Trimming removed 5 bases from V and 2 bases from J, with 13 bases in between. The CDR3 reads CASSRGQSPYEQYF. The CDR3 nucleotides are TGTGCCAGCAGTCGAGGACAGTCACCCTACGAGCAGTACTTC.

The genes are TRBV7-2 and TRBJ2-7, with 8 bases matching TRBD2. This CDR3 comprises 15 residues. J gave up 0 bases and V 7 bases, and 8 bases lay outside the gene matches. Germline V lookup: CDR1 SGHTA, CDR2 FQGNSA. The CDR3 here is CASTRISGDSYEQYF. CDR3 nucleotides: TGTGCCAGCACCCGAATTAGCGGGGACTCCTACGAGCAGTACTTC.

The V call is TRBV29-1, the J call TRBJ2-1; D is ambiguous. V was clipped by 4 bases and J by 0 bases, with 7 bases between them. Germline assignment: CDR1 SQVTM and CDR2 ANQGSEA. The CDR3 consists of 13 residues. CDR3 sequence (DNA): TGCAGCGTTGGGCCTAGCTCCTACAATGAGCAGTTCTTC. Its translation is CSVGPSSYNEQFF.

CDR3 coding DNA: TGTGCCAGCGACCCGGGGGGAGGTACAGATGGCTACACCTTC. Residues: CASDPGGGTDGYTF. The chain is built from TRBV16 and TRBJ1-2, with a weak D call TRBD1 (5 bases). Germline V CDR1 and CDR2: KGHSY, FQNENV. Trimming took off 8 bases at V and 6 bases at J, with 19 bases between the two ends. The CDR3 has 14 residues.

The chain recombines TRBV29-1 with TRBJ2-1, with 13 nucleotides matching TRBD2. Per germline, CDR1 SQVTM and CDR2 ANQGSEA. The CDR3 runs to 16 residues. V lost 1 base to trimming and J lost 3 bases; unmatched junction nucleotides: 3. DNA for the CDR3: TGCAGCGTTGAAGGGACTAGCGGGAGAAACTACAATGAGCAGTTCTTC. Its translation is CSVEGTSGRNYNEQFF.

This clone was seen only once. This chain joins TRBV9 and TRBJ2-7; 14 bases map to TRBD2. V shed 4 bases, J shed 3 bases, and the junction held 3 bases outside the gene matches. The germline CDR1 and CDR2 sequences are SGDLS and YYNGEE. This CDR3 is built from 15 residues. CDR3 amino acids: CASSPGLAGVYEQYF. DNA for the CDR3: TGTGCCAGCAGCCCGGGACTAGCGGGAGTCTACGAGCAGTACTTC.

The chain is built from TRBV3-1 (or the pseudogene TRBV3-2) and TRBJ2-7; tentatively, D is TRBD2 (5 bases). Germline loops: CDR1 LGHDT, CDR2 YNNKEL (reference sequence). V lost 1 base, J lost 2 bases, and 21 bases lay in between. The CDR3 runs 18 residues. The CDR3: CASSQGPRTEYLTYEQYF. CDR3 bases: TGTGCCAGCAGCCAAGGCCCCCGGACTGAGTATTTAACCTACGAGCAGTACTTC.